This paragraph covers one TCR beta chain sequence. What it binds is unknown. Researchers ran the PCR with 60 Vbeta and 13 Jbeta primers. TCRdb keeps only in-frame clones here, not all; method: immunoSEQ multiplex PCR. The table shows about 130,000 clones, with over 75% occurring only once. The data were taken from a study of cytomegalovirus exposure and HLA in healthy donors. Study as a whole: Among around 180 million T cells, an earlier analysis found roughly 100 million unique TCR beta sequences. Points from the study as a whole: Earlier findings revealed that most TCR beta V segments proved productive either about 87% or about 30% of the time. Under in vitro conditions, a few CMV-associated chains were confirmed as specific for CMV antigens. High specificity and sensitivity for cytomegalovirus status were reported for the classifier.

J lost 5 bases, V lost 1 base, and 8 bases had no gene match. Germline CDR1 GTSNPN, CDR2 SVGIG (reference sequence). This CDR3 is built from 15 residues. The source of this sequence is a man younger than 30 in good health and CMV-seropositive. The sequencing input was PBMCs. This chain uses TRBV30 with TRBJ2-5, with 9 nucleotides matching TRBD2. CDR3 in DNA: TGTGCCTGGAGTGAAAGCGGGAGGTTGGGGGAGACCCAGTACTTC. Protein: CAWSESGRLGETQYF.